This passage covers 10 T cell receptor beta chains from one sample sequenced in a study of OX40 agonist ivuxolimab in advanced cancers. The repertoire was sequenced with immunoSEQ multiplex PCR; TCRdb's copy has only in-frame clones and lacks some. The sample lists about 81,000 clones, around 90% occurring once. The starting material was CD4+ or CD8+ T cells sorted from blood, obtained in a trial of the OX40 agonist ivuxolimab. The receptors originated from an adult with an advanced solid tumor such as melanoma, head and neck, liver or kidney cancer.

The genes are TRBV18 and TRBJ1-2; 7 nucleotides line up with TRBD1. J was trimmed by 7 bases and V by 4 bases; bases with no gene match: 9. Germline lookup yields CDR1 KGHSH and CDR2 LQKENI. The CDR3 is 14 residues long. Here the CDR3 reads CASSLELGGGGYTF. The CDR3 DNA reads as TGTGCCAGCTCACTCGAGTTAGGGGGCGGTGGCTACACCTTC.

The DNA of the CDR3 is TGTGCCAGCTCGACAGGGCCCCGCTATGGCTACACCTTC. It yields the protein CASSTGPRYGYTF. The J gene is TRBJ1-2, the V gene TRBV2; 7 bases fit TRBD1. The CDR3 is made up of 13 amino acids. The germline CDR1 and CDR2 sequences are SNHLY and FYNNEI. Germline trimming cut 8 bases from V and 4 bases from J; bases unmatched to any gene: 7.

This clone was recorded only once. V usage is TRBV5-1 and J usage is TRBJ2-1; maybe TRBD2 (6 bases). Germline values: CDR1 SGHRS, CDR2 YFSETQ. Trimming cost V 2 bases and J 10 bases, with 13 bases left between them. CDR3 length: 13 amino acids. The CDR3 region has the DNA TGCGCCAGCAGCTTCTTCTCTCGGGGGGAGCAGTTCTTC. Protein product: CASSFFSRGEQFF.

The chain recombines TRBV7-7 with TRBJ1-4; D is unclear. Germline V gene lookup returns CDR1 SSHAT and CDR2 FNYEAQ (reference sequence). The V end was cut by 5 bases, the J end by 0 bases, with 10 bases between. This CDR3 spans 15 amino acids. CDR3: CASSPRLTTNEKLFF. The CDR3 DNA follows: TGTGCCAGCAGCCCCCGCCTCACAACTAATGAAAAACTGTTTTTT.

This clone was seen once. The chain has TRBV19 and TRBJ1-2; unclear D gene. V lost 7 bases and J 4 bases, leaving 16 bases between the germline ends. Looked up from germline, CDR1 is LNHDA and CDR2 is SQIVND (reference sequence). This CDR3 comprises 14 residues. This CDR3 is CASTPGAAPYGYTF. The CDR3 DNA reads TGTGCCAGTACCCCCGGAGCCGCACCCTATGGCTACACCTTC.

This rearrangement joins TRBV5-1 to TRBJ1-6, with TRBD1 matching 7 bases. CDR1 is SGHRS, CDR2 YFSETQ, per germline. The CDR3 runs to 16 residues. V shed 4 bases, J shed 8 bases, and the junction held 12 bases outside the gene matches. Here the CDR3 reads CASSVGTAEGYSPLHF. The CDR3 DNA is TGCGCCAGCAGCGTAGGGACAGCCGAGGGGTATTCACCCCTCCACTTT.

This chain connects TRBV7-9 to TRBJ1-1, with D unclear. CDR1 SEHNR and CDR2 FQNEAQ come from the germline V gene (reference sequence). The CDR3 is made up of 15 amino acids. The germline V and J ends were trimmed by 7 bases and 3 bases, with 18 bases remaining between them. The CDR3 DNA sequence: TGTGCCAGCACCACCGGAGGTCCCCGGGACACTGAAGCTTTCTTT. It codes for CASTTGGPRDTEAFF.

This clone came up once. The J gene is TRBJ1-6, the V gene TRBV18, with 7 bases lining up with TRBD1. Germline CDR1 KGHSH, CDR2 LQKENI. V gave up 3 bases and J gave up 8 bases; unmatched junction bases: 1. This CDR3 spans 13 amino acids. In DNA form, the CDR3 reads TGTGCCAGCTCACCCGACAGGGATTCACCCCTCCACTTT. This codes for CASSPDRDSPLHF.

V and J are TRBV11-2 and TRBJ2-6; D is ambiguous. There are 14 residues in the CDR3. CDR1 is SGHAT, CDR2 FQNNGV, per germline. Trimming pared 8 bases from V and 0 bases from J, leaving 8 bases between. Here the CDR3 reads CASVGFSGANVLTF. CDR3 DNA sequence: TGTGCCAGCGTAGGGTTCTCTGGGGCCAACGTCCTGACTTTC.

The rearrangement joins TRBV7-2 to TRBJ2-7; the match to TRBD2 covers 11 bases. CDR3 length: 14 amino acids. V was clipped by 5 bases and J by 4 bases; unmatched bases: 4. Germline CDR1 is SGHTA and CDR2 is FQGNSA. Written as DNA, the CDR3 is TGTGCCAGCAGCCTCCGGACTAGCGGGTACGAGCAGTACTTC. The encoded protein is CASSLRTSGYEQYF.